This TCR beta chain originates from a study of OX40 agonist ivuxolimab in advanced cancers. Patients were ruled out by autoimmune disease history or systemic immunosuppression. Some clones are missing from TCRdb's copy, which holds only in-frame ones; the method was immunoSEQ multiplex PCR. Of more than 95,000 clones in the sample, about 87% were seen once. Germline V CDR1 and CDR2: KGHSH, LQKENI. CDR3 size: 14 residues. V was clipped by 4 bases and J by 3 bases, with 11 bases between them. The sample consisted of CD4+ or CD8+ T cells sorted from blood, taken in a trial of the OX40 agonist ivuxolimab. The rearrangement links TRBV18 to TRBJ2-3; D not certain. This clonotype originated in an adult with an advanced solid tumor such as melanoma, head and neck, liver or kidney cancer. This CDR3 reads CASSLPDGTDTQYF. DNA for the CDR3: TGTGCCAGCTCACTACCGGACGGAACAGATACGCAGTATTTT.